This TCR beta chain derives from a study of PD-1 blockade in classical Hodgkin lymphoma (dated by TCRdb to between 2020 and 2021). For context, the study as a whole: Nivolumab dosing was 3 mg/kg intravenously every 2 weeks, continuing until either disease progression or unacceptable toxicity. A peripheral blood immune signature of response to PD-1 blockade in classical Hodgkin lymphoma was defined using TCR beta sequencing and CyTOF.

The research as a whole found: Baseline TCR diversity was reported as lower in newly diagnosed patients than in healthy donors, and lower still in relapsed/refractory patients. Trial patients with a complete response had baseline diversity similar to that of newly diagnosed patients, while partial responders and progressors had significantly lower diversity. Diversity was lower in patients who began nivolumab less than 1 year after ASCT, so these patients were left out of later analyses to avoid confounding by immune reconstitution. A significant rise by C4D1 was seen in CD4+ but not CD8+ TCR diversity (p=0.0027 vs p=0.16), with the rise being most apparent in complete responders (p=0.02). The study was limited to a single clinical trial cohort, and causes of repertoire differences, possibly disease activity or prior therapy, remained undefined.

A few counts support this clone. Its antigen is still unknown. There are no base qualities to consult, and no much larger clone falls within one base. Measured from the cysteine to the phenylalanine, the CDR3 is 16 residues long. Only the CDR3 portion is preserved as DNA: 48 bases, with reading frame beginning at the first base. V was cut back by 0 bases and J by 2 bases, leaving a gap of 13 bases between them. The germline V gene supplies CDR1 SNHLY and CDR2 FYNNEI. Genomic DNA was extracted with the Qiagen DNeasy kit from unsorted PBMCs and from negatively selected CD4+ and CD8+ fractions. Using primers that anneal to V and J segments, immunoSEQ multiplex PCR amplified the TCR beta CDR3 regions. A synthetic immune receptor repertoire was used to minimize amplification bias, and remaining bias was computationally removed after sequencing. The study's own analysis went as follows. Repertoire diversity was quantified as the Shannon entropy index using custom Python scripts. Unsorted, CD4+ and CD8+ repertoires were analyzed separately, except in combined analyses where CD4+ and CD8+ sequences were merged in silico. A clone was considered expanded if an increase in frequency of at least 2-fold after treatment relative to C1D1 was found, and a pseudocount of 0.5 was applied to clones undetected at baseline. Singleton clones were defined as clones with 0 or 1 copy at C1D1, and non-singleton clones were defined as clones with 2 or more copies. Clones expanded in unsorted samples were labelled as CD4+, CD8+ or unknown by matching protein sequences in sorted samples from the same patient. Wilcoxon tests on paired samples were used to test changes in diversity from C1D1 to C4D1. TCRdb provides this immuneACCESS table in a form limited to in-frame rearrangements. Some clones are lacking; in checked studies, under half of them reflect an unresolved V gene, and why the rest are absent is not known. V and J calls and clone size follow that table, whereas D and trimming were derived from the DNA. The sample table contains some 95,000 clones; only one count was recorded for approximately 90% of them. The top ten clonotypes cover around 3% of the sample.

The sample's time point label, in plain terms: cycle 4 day 1 (C4D1), after five to seven weeks of nivolumab. Every trial patient had relapsed following autologous stem cell transplantation, and prior brentuximab vedotin exposure was what differed among cohorts A, B and C. The trial cohort comprised some 60 patients with relapsed/refractory classical Hodgkin lymphoma whose best overall responses were complete response, partial response or progressive disease. Trial patients were treated with single-agent nivolumab in the multi-cohort phase II CheckMate 205 trial. Best overall response was determined by an independent review committee according to the 2007 International Working Group response criteria. Trial PBMCs were collected just before the start of nivolumab (C1D1) and during therapy at cycle 2 day 1 and cycle 4 day 1. After peripheral blood was drawn into 8 mL Vacutainer Cell Preparation Tubes, PBMCs were isolated by centrifugation and then cryopreserved.

Sequenced material: peripheral blood mononuclear cells (PBMCs), taken before the fourth cycle of nivolumab. This clonotype was sampled from a human donor with classical Hodgkin lymphoma. The receptor chain draws on TRBV2 and TRBJ1-2; no D gene can be assigned with confidence. The sequence in DNA is TGTGCCAGCAGTGAAGCTCTACGTGGGTGGAACTATGGCTACACCTTC. Its coded protein is CASSEALRGWNYGYTF. Reference TRBV2 and TRBJ1-2 proteins supply the regions before and after the CDR3; the full variable domain is: EPEVTQTPSHQVTQMGQEVILRCVPISNHLYFYWYRQILGQKVEFLVSFYNNEISEKSEIFDDQFSVERPDGSNFTLKIRSTKLEDSAMYFCASSEALRGWNYGYTFGSGTRLTVV.